These T cell receptor beta chains were read from a single sample in a study of blood T cells in healthy people across ages. TCRdb ran MiXCR on the 5' RACE reads and lists one entry per CDR3 protein. The data contain roughly 1,500,000 distinct CDR3 sequences, about 40% of them singletons. Source material: blood. The receptor set was obtained from a woman under 30 in good health. CDR3s include the opening cysteine and the closing phenylalanine or tryptophan. A D gene is named only where the DNA matches it firmly. A row's size may be missing; if present it is once, few, many or a size class.

>many|TRBV4-2|-|TRBJ2-3
TGTGCCAGCAGCCAAGTTGAAGTTCCTTCCGGGGATACGCAGTATTTT
CASSQVEVPSGDTQYF
>-|TRBV29-1|-|TRBJ1-2
TGCATCGGAACGAGGGCAGGGGAAGTTGGCTACACCTTC
CIGTRAGEVGYTF
>-|TRBV2|-|TRBJ1-2
TGTGCCAGCAGTGAAGGCACAGGGAAAGACTATGGCTACACCTTC
CASSEGTGKDYGYTF
>-|TRBV30|-|TRBJ2-5
TGTGCCTGGGGACAGCTCCAAGAGACCCAGTACTTC
CAWGQLQETQYF
>-|TRBV19|-|TRBJ2-3
TGTGCCAGTAGCTCAGTCGGACGGCAGTATTTT
CASSSVGRQYF
>-|TRBV2|-|TRBJ1-4
TGTGCCAGCAGTGGGTGGGGGCCAACTAATGAAAAACTGTTTTTT
CASSGWGPTNEKLFF
>-|TRBV6-6|-|TRBJ1-2
TGTGCCAGCAGGTCAGGATTGACAGTAGGCTACACCTTC
CASRSGLTVGYTF
>-|TRBV20-1|-|TRBJ2-7
TGCAGTGCTAGAGACTGGCAGGGTCTAGGGGAGCAGTACTTC
CSARDWQGLGEQYF
>-|TRBV6-2/TRBV6-3|-|TRBJ1-1
TGTGCCAGCAGTTACGGGCAGGGACTCCCCGGTACTGAAGCTTTCTTT
CASSYGQGLPGTEAFF
>-|TRBV4-2|-|TRBJ2-7
TGTGCCAGCAGCCAAGATTCAGGGGTGACCCTCGACGAGCAGTACTTC
CASSQDSGVTLDEQYF
>few|TRBV6-2/TRBV6-3|-|TRBJ2-7
TGTGCCAGCAGTTACTTTGGCAGCAATGAGCAGTACTTC
CASSYFGSNEQYF
>few|TRBV29-1|-|TRBJ1-5
TGCAGCGTTGAAGAAGGAGGGGATCAGCCCCAGCATTTT
CSVEEGGDQPQHF
>-|TRBV20-1|-|TRBJ1-6
TGCAGTGCTAGAGATTGGGGGGTTCCCTCCTATAATGCACCCCTCCACTTT
CSARDWGVPSYNAPLHF
>-|TRBV6-5|-|TRBJ1-2
TGTGCCAGCACTGGAATCCCACCGGGGCACTATGGCTACACCTTC
CASTGIPPGHYGYTF
>-|TRBV4-2|TRBD1|TRBJ2-7
TGTGCCAGCAGCCAAGAACCAGGGGGCGCGTCCTACGAGCAGTACTTC
CASSQEPGGASYEQYF
>-|TRBV11-2|-|TRBJ2-7
TGTGCCAGCACGACCAGGGGTAGAGAGAGCTCCTACGAGCAGTACTTC
CASTTRGRESSYEQYF
>few|TRBV27|TRBD1|TRBJ1-6
TGTGCCAGTAGACAGGGGAGGGAGTCACCCCTCCACTTT
CASRQGRESPLHF
>-|TRBV3-1|-|TRBJ1-1
TGTGCCAGCAGCCAAATGAACGGTGAAGCTTTCTTT
CASSQMNGEAFF
>-|TRBV6-1|-|TRBJ2-7
TGTGCCAGCATGTTGATCTACGAGCAGTACTTC
CASMLIYEQYF
>-|TRBV18|TRBD2|TRBJ2-7
TGTGCCAGCTCCCGAGGGCGGGGGGACTCCTACGAGCAGTACTTC
CASSRGRGDSYEQYF
>few|TRBV20-1|TRBD1|TRBJ1-2
TGCAGTGCTAGACCCGACAGGGGCCCCCTCTATGGCTACACCTTC
CSARPDRGPLYGYTF
>-|TRBV7-9|TRBD1|TRBJ1-4
TGTGCCAGCAGCTTATCACAGGGGTCAGAAAAACTGTTTTTT
CASSLSQGSEKLFF